The rows below give T cell receptor beta chains drawn from one sample of a study of T cell repertoires in cytomegalovirus infection. TCRdb re-derived calls from the reads in MiXCR, one entry per CDR3 protein. The sample yields about 920,000 distinct CDR3 sequences, less than 35% seen once. The antigens these receptors bind are not known. Material: cultured CD8+ T cells from PBMCs, obtained from culture after CMV antigen stimulation. The receptor set was obtained from a human donor in good health (CMV status not recorded). Some clones in this sample may be carry-over from other donors' samples. Both conserved end residues are part of each CDR3. D genes are given only for firm matches. Rows give clone size only sometimes, using once, few, many, or a class for an expanded clone.

abundance,d_gene,j_gene,v_gene,CDR3nt,CDR3aa
-,-,TRBJ2-1,TRBV11-2,TGTGCCAGCAGCTTTAGCTCGTCGCGGCGGGATGAGCAGTTCTTC,CASSFSSSRRDEQFF
few,-,TRBJ1-2,TRBV7-9,TGTGCCAGCAACCTGTTAGGGGGTGACTATGGCTACACCTTC,CASNLLGGDYGYTF
many,TRBD2,TRBJ2-7,TRBV6-6,TGTGCCAGCAGTTATAGCGGGGGGTCCTACGAGCAGTACTTC,CASSYSGGSYEQYF
-,TRBD1,TRBJ2-7,TRBV7-6,TGTGCCAGCAGCTACCGGGACAGGGACTCCTACGAGCAGTACTTC,CASSYRDRDSYEQYF
-,TRBD1,TRBJ2-7,TRBV5-6,TGTGCCAGCAGCTTAGGGACAGGGGGAAACGAGCAGTACTTC,CASSLGTGGNEQYF
many,-,TRBJ1-1,TRBV7-2,TGTGCCAGCAGCGGACTGGAACGGGTTGCTTTCTTT,CASSGLERVAFF
few,-,TRBJ2-1,TRBV25-1,TGTGCCAGCAGTGACACAGGCTATGAGCAGTTCTTC,CASSDTGYEQFF
few,-,TRBJ2-1,TRBV6-2/TRBV6-3,TGTGCCAGCATCACCCTGGTCGGGCGGATTAATGAGCAGTTCTTC,CASITLVGRINEQFF
-,TRBD1,TRBJ1-1,TRBV7-6,TGTGCCAGCAGCTTACAGGGACAGGGGGCGCGAAACACTGAAGCTTTCTTT,CASSLQGQGARNTEAFF
few,-,TRBJ2-1,TRBV24-1,TGTGCCACCAGTGAAACCGGACGGGCGGCTGGTGAGCAGTTCTTC,CATSETGRAAGEQFF
-,-,TRBJ1-1,TRBV6-5,TGTGCCAGCAGTTACTCGTATGCAGATGAAGCTTTCTTT,CASSYSYADEAFF
-,-,TRBJ1-5,TRBV6-1,TGTGCCAGCACTAACCGGGACAGCAATCAGCCCCAGCATTTT,CASTNRDSNQPQHF
once,-,TRBJ2-4,TRBV27,TGTGCCAGCAGTTTATCCGGGATTCCCGTTATTCAGTACTTC,CASSLSGIPVIQYF
few,TRBD1,TRBJ1-6,TRBV5-6,TGTGCCAGCAGCTTGGCGGGACAGGCGACGAATTCACCCCTCCACTTT,CASSLAGQATNSPLHF
-,TRBD2,TRBJ2-5,TRBV11-1,TGTGCCAGCAGACTCCGGGCGGGGCGGGGGTACCAAGAGACCCAGTACTTC,CASRLRAGRGYQETQYF
-,-,TRBJ1-6,TRBV28,TGTGCCAGCAGTTCTCACAGGTCCTATAATTCACCCCTCCACTTT,CASSSHRSYNSPLHF
few,TRBD1,TRBJ2-3,TRBV12-3/TRBV12-4,TGTGCCAGCAGTTCGACAGGGGAGAATTCGAATACGCAGTATTTT,CASSSTGENSNTQYF
few,-,TRBJ2-3,TRBV12-3/TRBV12-4,TGTGCCACCTACCCGGGTAGGGGCTCCGCAGATACGCAGTATTTT,CATYPGRGSADTQYF
many,TRBD1,TRBJ1-1,TRBV7-2,TGTGCCAGCAGTTGGGGACAGGGGACTGAAGCTTTCTTT,CASSWGQGTEAFF